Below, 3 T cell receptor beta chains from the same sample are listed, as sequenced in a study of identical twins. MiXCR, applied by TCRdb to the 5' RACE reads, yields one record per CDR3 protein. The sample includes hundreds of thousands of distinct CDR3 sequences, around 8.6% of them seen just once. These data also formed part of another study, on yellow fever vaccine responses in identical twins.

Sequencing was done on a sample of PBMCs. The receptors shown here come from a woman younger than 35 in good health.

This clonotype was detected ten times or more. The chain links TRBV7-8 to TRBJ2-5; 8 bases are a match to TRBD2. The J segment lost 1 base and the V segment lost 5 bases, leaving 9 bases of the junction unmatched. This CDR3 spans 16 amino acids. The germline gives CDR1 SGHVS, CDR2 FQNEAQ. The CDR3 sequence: CASSALAGGLQETQYF. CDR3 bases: TGTGCCAGCAGCGCCCTTGCGGGGGGACTCCAAGAGACCCAGTACTTC.

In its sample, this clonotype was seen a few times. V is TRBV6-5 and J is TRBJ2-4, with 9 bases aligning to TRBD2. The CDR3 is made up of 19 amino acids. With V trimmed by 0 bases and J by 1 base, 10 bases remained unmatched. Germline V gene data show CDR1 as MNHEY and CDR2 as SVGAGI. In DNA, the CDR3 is TGTGCCAGCAGTTACTCTGTGGCTAGCGGGGCGAGGGCCAAAAACATTCAGTACTTC. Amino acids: CASSYSVASGARAKNIQYF.

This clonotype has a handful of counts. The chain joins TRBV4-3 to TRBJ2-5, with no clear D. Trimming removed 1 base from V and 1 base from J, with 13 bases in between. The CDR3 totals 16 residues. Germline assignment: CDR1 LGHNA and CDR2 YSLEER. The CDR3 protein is CASSQGFRQTQETQYF. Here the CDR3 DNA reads TGCGCCAGCAGCCAAGGCTTCAGGCAGACCCAAGAGACCCAGTACTTC.